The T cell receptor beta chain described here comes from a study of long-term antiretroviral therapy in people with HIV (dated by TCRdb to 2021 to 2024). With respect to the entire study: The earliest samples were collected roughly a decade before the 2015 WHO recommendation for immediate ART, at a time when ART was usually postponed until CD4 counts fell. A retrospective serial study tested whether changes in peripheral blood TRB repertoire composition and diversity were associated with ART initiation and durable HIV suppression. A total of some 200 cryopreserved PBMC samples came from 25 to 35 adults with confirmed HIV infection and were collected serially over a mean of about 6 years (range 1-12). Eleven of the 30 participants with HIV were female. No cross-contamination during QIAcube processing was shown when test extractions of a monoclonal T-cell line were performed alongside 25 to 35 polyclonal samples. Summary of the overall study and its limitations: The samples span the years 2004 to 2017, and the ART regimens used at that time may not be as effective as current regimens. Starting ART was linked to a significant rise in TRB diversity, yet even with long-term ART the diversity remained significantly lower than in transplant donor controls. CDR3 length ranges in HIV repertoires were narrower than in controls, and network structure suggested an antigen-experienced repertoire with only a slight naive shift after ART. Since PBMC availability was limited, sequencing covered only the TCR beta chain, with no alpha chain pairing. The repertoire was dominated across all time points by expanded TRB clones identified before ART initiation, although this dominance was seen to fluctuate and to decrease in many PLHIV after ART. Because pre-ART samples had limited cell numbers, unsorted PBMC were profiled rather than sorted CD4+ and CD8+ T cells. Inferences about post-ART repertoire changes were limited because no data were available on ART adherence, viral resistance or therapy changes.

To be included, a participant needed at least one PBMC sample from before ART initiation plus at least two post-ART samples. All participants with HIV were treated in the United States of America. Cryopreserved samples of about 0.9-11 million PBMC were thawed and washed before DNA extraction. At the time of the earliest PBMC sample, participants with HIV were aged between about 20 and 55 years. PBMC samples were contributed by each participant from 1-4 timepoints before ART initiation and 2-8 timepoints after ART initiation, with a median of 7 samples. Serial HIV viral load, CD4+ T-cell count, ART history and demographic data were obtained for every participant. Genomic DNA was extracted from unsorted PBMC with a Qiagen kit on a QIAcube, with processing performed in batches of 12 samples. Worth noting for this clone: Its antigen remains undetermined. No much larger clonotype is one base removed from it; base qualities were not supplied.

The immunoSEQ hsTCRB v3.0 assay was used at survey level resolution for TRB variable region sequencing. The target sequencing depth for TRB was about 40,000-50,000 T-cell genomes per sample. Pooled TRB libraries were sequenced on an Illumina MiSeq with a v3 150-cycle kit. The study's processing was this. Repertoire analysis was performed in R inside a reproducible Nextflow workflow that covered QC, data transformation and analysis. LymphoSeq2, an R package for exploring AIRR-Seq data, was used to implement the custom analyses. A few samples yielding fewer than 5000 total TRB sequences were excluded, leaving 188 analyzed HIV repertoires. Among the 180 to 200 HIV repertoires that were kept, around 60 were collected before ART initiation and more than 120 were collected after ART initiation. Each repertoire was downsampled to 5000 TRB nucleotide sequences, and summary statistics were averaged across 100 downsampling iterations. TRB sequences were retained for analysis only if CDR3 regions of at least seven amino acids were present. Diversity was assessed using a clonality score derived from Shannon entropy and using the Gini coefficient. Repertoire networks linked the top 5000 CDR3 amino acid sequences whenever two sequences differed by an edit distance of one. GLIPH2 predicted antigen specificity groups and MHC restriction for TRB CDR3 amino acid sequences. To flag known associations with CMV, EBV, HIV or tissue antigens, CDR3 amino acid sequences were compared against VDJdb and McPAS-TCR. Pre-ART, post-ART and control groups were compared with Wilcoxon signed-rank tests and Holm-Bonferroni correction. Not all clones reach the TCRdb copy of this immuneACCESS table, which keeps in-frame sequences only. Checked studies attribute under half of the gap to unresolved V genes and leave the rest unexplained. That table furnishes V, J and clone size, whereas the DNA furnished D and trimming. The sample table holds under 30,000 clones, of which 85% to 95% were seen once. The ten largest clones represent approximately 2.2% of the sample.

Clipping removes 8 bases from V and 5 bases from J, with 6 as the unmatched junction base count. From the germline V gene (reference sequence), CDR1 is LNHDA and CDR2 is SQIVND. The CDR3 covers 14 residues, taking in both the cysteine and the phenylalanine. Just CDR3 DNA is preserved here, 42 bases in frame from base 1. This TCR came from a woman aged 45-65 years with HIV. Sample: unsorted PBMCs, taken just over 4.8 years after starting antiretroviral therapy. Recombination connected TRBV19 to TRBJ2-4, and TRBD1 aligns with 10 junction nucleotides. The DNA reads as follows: TGTGCCAGTCGGGACAGGGGCTTGGAAAACATTCAGTACTTC. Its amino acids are CASRDRGLENIQYF.